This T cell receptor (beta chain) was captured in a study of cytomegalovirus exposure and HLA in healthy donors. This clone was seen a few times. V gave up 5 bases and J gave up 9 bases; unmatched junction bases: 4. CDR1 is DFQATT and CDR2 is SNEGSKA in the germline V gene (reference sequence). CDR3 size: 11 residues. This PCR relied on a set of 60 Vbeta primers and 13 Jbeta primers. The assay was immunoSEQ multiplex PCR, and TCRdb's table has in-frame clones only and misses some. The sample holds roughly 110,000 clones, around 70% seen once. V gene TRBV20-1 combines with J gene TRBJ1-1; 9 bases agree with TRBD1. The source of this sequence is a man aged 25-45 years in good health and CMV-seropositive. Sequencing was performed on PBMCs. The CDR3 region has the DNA TGCAGTGCTCCGGGACAGGGTAAAGCTTTCTTT. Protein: CSAPGQGKAFF.